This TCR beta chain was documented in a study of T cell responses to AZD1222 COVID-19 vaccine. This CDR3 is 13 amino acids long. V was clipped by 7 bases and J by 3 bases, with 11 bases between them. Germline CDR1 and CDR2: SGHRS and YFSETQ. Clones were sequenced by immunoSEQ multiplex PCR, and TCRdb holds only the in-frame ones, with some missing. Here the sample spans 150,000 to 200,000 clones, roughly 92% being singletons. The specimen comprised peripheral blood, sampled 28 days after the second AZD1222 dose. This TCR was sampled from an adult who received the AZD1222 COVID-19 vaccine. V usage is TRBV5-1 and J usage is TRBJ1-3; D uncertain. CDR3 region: CASQDIFGNTIYF. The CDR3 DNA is TGCGCCAGCCAAGACATTTTTGGAAACACCATATATTTT.